Below, 11 T cell receptor beta chains from the same sample are listed, as sequenced in a study of early T cells in non-severe SARS-CoV-2 infection (dated by TCRdb to the early 2020s). The library was built by means of 5' RACE. TCRdb names NextSeq 500 as the instrument used. Clones were called with MiXCR by TCRdb after fastp trimmed the public reads at Q25, and only in-frame beta chains were retained. Each entry is one CDR3 protein sequence, shown with its most common DNA and genes. This sample comprises 70,000 to 90,000 distinct CDR3 sequences, 14% to 15% of them detected only once. The ten biggest clones cover around 5.4% of the sample. Input material: whole blood. These receptors all come from an adult who was a healthcare worker with PCR-confirmed SARS-CoV-2 infection or an uninfected control (not recorded which).

Only a few counts were recorded for this clonotype. The V and J genes are TRBV18 and TRBJ1-5; 7 bases map to TRBD1. Per germline, CDR1 KGHSH and CDR2 LQKENI. The CDR3 extends over 14 amino acids. J was trimmed by 5 bases and V by 3 bases; bases with no gene match: 4. CDR3 protein: CASSPPTGHQPQHF. CDR3 nucleotide sequence: TGTGCCAGCTCACCCCCGACAGGGCATCAGCCCCAGCATTTT.

V is TRBV28 and J is TRBJ2-5; D not resolved. The CDR3 totals 13 residues. CDR1 MDHEN and CDR2 SYDVKM come from the germline V gene. The V gene lost 2 bases and the J gene lost 0 bases, with 4 bases spanning the gap. CDR3 region: CASSLADQETQYF. The CDR3 DNA reads TGTGCCAGCAGTTTAGCGGACCAAGAGACCCAGTACTTC.

This chain uses TRBV21-1 with TRBJ2-7. TRBV21-1 is designated a pseudogene. This CDR3 comprises 16 residues. CDR3 sequence: CASSPSGRVSSYEQYF. CDR3 in DNA: TGTGCCAGCAGCCCATCAGGCCGCGTCTCTTCCTACGAGCAGTACTTC.

This clonotype was seen a handful of times. V gene TRBV7-2 combines with J gene TRBJ2-1; the D gene is possibly TRBD1 (6 bases). This CDR3 contains 14 residues. Trimming took 0 bases from V and 9 from J, leaving 12 bases between them. Looked up from germline, CDR1 is SGHTA and CDR2 is FQGNSA. As DNA, the CDR3 is TGTGCCAGCAGCTTAGCCCCGGGCAGGGGTGAGCAGTTCTTC. Translation: CASSLAPGRGEQFF.

This chain connects TRBV7-9 to TRBJ2-1; 10 nucleotides match TRBD2. Germline V gene lookup returns CDR1 SEHNR and CDR2 FQNEAQ (reference sequence). The CDR3 covers 15 residues. J was trimmed by 6 bases and V by 1 base; bases with no gene match: 3. The CDR3 DNA reads TGTGCCAGCAGCTTAGTCAGCGGGAGGGCCAATGAGCAGTTCTTC. Amino acid sequence: CASSLVSGRANEQFF. Full variable domain (missing parts from reference TRBV7-9 and TRBJ2-1): DTGVSQNPRHKITKRGQNVTFRCDPISEHNRLYWYRQTLGQGPEFLTYFQNEAQLEKSRLLSDRFSAERPKGSFSTLEIQRTEQGDSAMYLCASSLVSGRANEQFFGPGTRLTVL.

The chain couples TRBV18 to TRBJ2-2, with no clear D. The V and J ends lost 0 bases and 0 bases respectively, with 11 bases between them. CDR1 and CDR2 (germline): KGHSH, LQKENI. The CDR3 totals 17 residues. Here the CDR3 reads CASSPPLTAPNTGELFF. The CDR3 bases are TGTGCCAGCTCACCACCCCTGACGGCCCCGAACACCGGGGAGCTGTTTTTT.

The chain has TRBV6-5 and TRBJ2-7; either TRBD1 or TRBD2 may fit D (5 bases each). Trimming removed 6 bases at V and 6 bases at J, with 18 bases between. Germline V gene lookup returns CDR1 MNHEY and CDR2 SVGAGI. The CDR3 spans 14 residues. The CDR3 DNA follows: TGTGCCAGCAGCCCTTTAGAATCAGGGACCGAGCAGTACTTC. Translation gives CASSPLESGTEQYF.

The chain is built from TRBV18 and TRBJ2-1, with D hard to call. V was shortened by 1 base and J by 7 bases, with 14 bases between the two germline ends. The germline V gene has CDR1 KGHSH and CDR2 LQKENI. The CDR3 has 15 amino acids. In nucleotides, the CDR3 is TGTGCCAGCTCACCACAGGGTCTGAGTAGGAATGAGCAGTTCTTC. It codes for CASSPQGLSRNEQFF. The variable domain in full, with the rest retrieved from reference TRBV18 and TRBJ2-1, is NAGVMQNPRHLVRRRGQEARLRCSPMKGHSHVYWYRQLPEEGLKFMVYLQKENIIDESGMPKERFSAEFPKEGPSILRIQQVVRGDSAAYFCASSPQGLSRNEQFFGPGTRLTVL.

This clonotype has a count of ten or more. The chain couples TRBV7-8 to TRBJ2-7, with 9 bases aligning to TRBD1. Losses at the gene ends were 5 bases for V and 6 bases for J; bases not matched to a gene: 5. The germline V gene encodes CDR1 SGHVS and CDR2 FQNEAQ. The CDR3 sequence is 13 residues long. CDR3 sequence: CASSGGQGSEQYF. The CDR3 coding sequence is TGTGCCAGCAGCGGGGGACAGGGCAGCGAGCAGTACTTC.

This clonotype was recorded at least ten times. This chain links TRBV7-8 with TRBJ2-7; D tentatively reads TRBD1 or TRBD2 (5 bases each). The V end was cut by 1 base, the J end by 2 bases, with 9 bases between. CDR3 length: 14 residues. Germline V CDR1 and CDR2: SGHVS, FQNEAQ. The CDR3 DNA follows: TGTGCCAGCAGCTTAGGGGGACGGCCCTACGAGCAGTACTTC. Translation: CASSLGGRPYEQYF.

This clonotype was seen repeatedly, ten times or more. The V call is TRBV5-6, the J call TRBJ2-3; 7 positions match TRBD2. Germline CDR1 is SGHDT and CDR2 is YYEEEE. Trimming took 4 bases from V and 4 from J; bases not matched to a gene: 3. This CDR3 comprises 13 residues. CDR3 protein: CASSGAGADTQYF. CDR3 in DNA: TGTGCCAGCAGCGGCGCGGGGGCAGATACGCAGTATTTT. The variable domain in full, with the rest retrieved from reference TRBV5-6 and TRBJ2-3, is DAGVTQSPTHLIKTRGQQVTLRCSPKSGHDTVSWYQQALGQGPQFIFQYYEEEERQRGNFPDRFSGHQFPNYSSELNVNALLLGDSALYLCASSGAGADTQYFGPGTRLTVL.